The sequence of this TCR beta chain was determined in a study of cytotoxic CD8 clonotypes in ibrutinib-treated CLL. Study-level information: The cohort had over nine relapsed/refractory and roughly 15 treatment-naive patients, 17 IGHV unmutated.

Assay used: immunoSEQ multiplex PCR; TCRdb lists only in-frame clones, some missing. Of roughly 250,000 clones listed, under 75% were seen once; the top ten hold 15%. The length of the CDR3 is 15 residues. Trimming cost V 5 bases and J 7 bases, with 20 bases left between them. Germline V gene lookup returns CDR1 SGHAT and CDR2 FQNNGV. Study outcomes and limitations: Sustained-remission and progressing patients diverged in sampling times. The study found public clonotypes uncommon, contracting or stable on treatment.

As for this clone: Its target is unknown.

The TCR was taken from a human donor with chronic lymphocytic leukemia. The chain carries TRBV11-2 and TRBJ2-5; a weak D match, TRBD2 (5 bases). The sequencing here drew on PBMCs, taken after 24 months of ibrutinib treatment. This CDR3 is CASSPPPVGESTQYF. CDR3 coding DNA: TGTGCCAGCAGCCCCCCCCCGGTTGGGGAGTCGACCCAGTACTTC.